This TCR beta chain comes out of a study of breast tumors, draining lymph nodes, adjacent tissues. Findings of the study overall: Compared with lymph nodes, tumors were less diverse; compared with nontumor tissue, more. That most tumor T cells come from lymph nodes remained unproven. Data fit most tumor T cells coming from lymph node, expanding in tumor.

Samples came from axillary lymph nodes draining the breast cancer. In its sample, this clonotype was seen many times. What it binds is unknown. A single record per CDR3 protein comes from TCRdb applying MiXCR to the multiplex PCR reads. Found here are 150,000 to 200,000 distinct CDR3 sequences, approximately 30% of them singletons; the top ten hold less than 4%. The CDR3 length is 12 residues. Germline-derived CDR1 and CDR2 are SQVTM and ANQGSEA. V was trimmed by 7 bases and J by 4 bases, leaving 11 bases between them. The sequence was collected from a female donor with breast cancer. Some clones in this sample may be carry-over from other donors' samples. Sequences were obtained from axillary lymph node tissue. This sequence joins TRBV29-1 and TRBJ1-5; D is possibly TRBD1 (5 bases). The CDR3 here is CSGGDINQPQHF. For the CDR3, the DNA is TGCAGCGGAGGGGATATAAATCAGCCCCAGCATTTT.